These 24 T cell receptor beta chains came from one sample sequenced in a study of identical twins. TCRdb re-called the 5' RACE reads through MiXCR, storing one row per CDR3 protein. The sample gives under 500,000 distinct CDR3 sequences, 14% of which show up once; 0.98% is in the top ten. The same data also contributed to another study, on yellow fever vaccine responses in identical twins.

The specimen was CD4+ T cells sorted from blood. The source is a young woman in good health.

J is TRBJ1-5 and V is TRBV5-6, with D unresolved. Germline V gene sequence: CDR1 SGHDT, CDR2 YYEEEE. The CDR3 is made up of 15 amino acids. With 4 bases removed from V and 1 base from J, the gap between germline ends came to 12 bases. The CDR3 DNA is TGTGCCAGCAGCCGCTTATGGGAGAGCAATCAGCCCCAGCATTTT. This gives the protein CASSRLWESNQPQHF.

A few counts support this clonotype. The J gene is TRBJ2-5, the V gene TRBV5-1, with 11 positions matching TRBD2. V shed 5 bases and J 3 bases; nucleotides not matched to a gene: 9. The CDR3 is made up of 16 amino acids. Germline-derived CDR1 and CDR2 are SGHRS and YFSETQ. CDR3 residues: CASRASGGPTKETQYF. The CDR3 DNA is TGCGCCAGCAGGGCTAGCGGGGGGCCCACTAAAGAGACCCAGTACTTC.

The chain recombines TRBV28 with TRBJ2-3; TRBD2 matches at 9 bases. CDR3 length equals 21 residues. Germline V lookup: CDR1 MDHEN, CDR2 SYDVKM. With V trimmed by 6 bases and J by 2 bases, 24 bases remained unmatched. CDR3 residues: CASRKNGGLAGPTYHTDTQYF. CDR3 in DNA: TGTGCCAGCAGGAAAAACGGGGGGCTAGCGGGACCGACTTACCACACAGATACGCAGTATTTT.

The J gene is TRBJ1-4, the V gene TRBV7-9, with a possible D match to TRBD1 (5 bases). The CDR3 length is 17 residues. V was trimmed by 2 bases and J by 0 bases, leaving 13 bases between them. Germline CDR1 SEHNR, CDR2 FQNEAQ (reference sequence). CDR3 DNA sequence: TGTGCCAGCAGCTTATCAGCCAGGGCTACAACTAATGAAAAACTGTTTTTT. It yields the protein CASSLSARATTNEKLFF.

This clonotype showed up many times. The chain couples TRBV5-5 to TRBJ2-7, with D possibly being TRBD1 (6 bases). V was pared by 2 bases and J by 3 bases, with 15 bases between. Germline CDR1 and CDR2: SGHKS and YYEKEE (reference sequence). The CDR3 has 15 residues. The CDR3 protein is CASSFFGQTLYEQYF. CDR3 sequence (DNA): TGTGCCAGCAGCTTTTTCGGACAGACCCTCTACGAGCAGTACTTC.

The chain combines TRBV12-3 or TRBV12-4 with TRBJ2-7, with 10 bases that match TRBD1. The junction had 4 bases not matched to a gene; V was cut back by 4 bases and J by 4 bases. This CDR3 is 14 amino acids long. CDR3 nucleotides: TGTGCCAGCAGTTCGCGACAGGGGGCTTACGAGCAGTACTTC. Amino acid sequence: CASSSRQGAYEQYF.

The chain links TRBV10-3 to TRBJ2-6; 8 positions agree with TRBD1. This CDR3 contains 11 residues. J lost 14 bases, V lost 10 bases, and 7 bases had no gene match. From germline, CDR1 is ENHRY and CDR2 SYGVKD. CDR3 sequence reads: CATRTGSILTF. Written as DNA, the CDR3 is TGTGCCACGCGGACAGGGTCCATCCTGACTTTC.

The chain carries TRBV12-3 or TRBV12-4 and TRBJ1-5; 7 bases match TRBD1. With 6 bases clipped from V and 7 bases from J, the junction kept 9 bases outside the gene matches. This CDR3 comprises 14 residues. CDR3 residues: CASRVDRVGQPQHF. The CDR3 DNA sequence: TGTGCCAGCAGGGTTGACAGGGTCGGACAGCCCCAGCATTTT.

V gene TRBV20-1 combines with J gene TRBJ2-3; D is undetermined. V was shortened by 0 bases and J by 6 bases, with 10 bases between the two germline ends. Germline loops: CDR1 DFQATT, CDR2 SNEGSKA (reference sequence). This CDR3 is built from 13 residues. DNA for the CDR3: TGCAGTGCTAGAGATGTCCCGGAGGATACGCAGTATTTT. It translates to CSARDVPEDTQYF.

The rearrangement joins TRBV12-3 or TRBV12-4 to TRBJ2-5, with a possible D match to TRBD2 (6 bases). V was trimmed by 6 bases and J by 5 bases, leaving 19 bases between them. CDR3 length equals 15 residues. This CDR3 is CASRIGVAGRETQYF. In DNA, the CDR3 is TGTGCCAGCAGAATTGGGGTTGCGGGAAGGGAGACCCAGTACTTC.

This clonotype was picked up a small number of times. Mismatch with germline at one junction end may stem from a read error. The chain has TRBV28 and TRBJ2-7; 8 nucleotides align to TRBD2. Looked up from germline, CDR1 is MDHEN and CDR2 is SYDVKM. The CDR3 extends over 14 amino acids. In DNA form, the CDR3 reads TGTGTCAGCAGCCTAAGCGGGAGTATTTACGAGCAGTACTTC. It specifies CVSSLSGSIYEQYF.

This clonotype was detected ten times or more. The V call is TRBV12-3 or TRBV12-4, the J call TRBJ2-4, with D possibly TRBD1 on 6 matching bases. V shed 6 bases and J shed 7 bases, with 16 bases lying between them. The CDR3 runs to 14 residues. For the CDR3, the DNA is TGTGCCAGCAGGGCTGAGGGGGTGGATAACATTCAGTACTTC. Residues: CASRAEGVDNIQYF.

This clonotype was seen more than once but under ten times. The V and J genes are TRBV14 and TRBJ1-5; D is unclear. The germline V and J ends were trimmed by 6 bases and 7 bases, with 7 bases remaining between them. In germline, CDR1 is SGHDN, CDR2 FVKESK. There are 11 residues in the CDR3. CDR3 sequence reads: CASRHWQPQHF. The CDR3 DNA reads TGTGCCAGCAGACACTGGCAGCCCCAGCATTTT.

The rearrangement uses TRBV14 and TRBJ2-1; tentatively, D is TRBD1 or TRBD2 (6 bases each). The CDR3 covers 13 residues. CDR1 and CDR2 from the germline V gene are SGHDN and FVKESK. The V end was cut by 0 bases, the J end by 9 bases, with 9 bases between. This CDR3 is CASSQDRGVEQFF. The CDR3 nucleotides are TGTGCCAGCAGCCAAGATAGGGGGGTTGAGCAGTTCTTC.

This clonotype came up many times. The chain links TRBV20-1 to TRBJ2-3; TRBD2 matches 10 bases. Germline CDR1 DFQATT, CDR2 SNEGSKA (reference sequence). The CDR3 totals 15 residues. With 7 bases clipped from V and 4 bases from J, the junction kept 11 bases outside the gene matches. CDR3 amino acids: CSVEREGRGADTQYF. The CDR3 bases are TGCAGTGTCGAGCGGGAGGGCCGGGGGGCAGATACGCAGTATTTT.

The rearrangement links TRBV28 to TRBJ1-2, with TRBD1 matching 8 bases. V dropped 3 bases and J dropped 0; count of bases not matched to a gene: 9. The CDR3 spans 17 residues. Germline V CDR1 and CDR2: MDHEN, SYDVKM. The CDR3 loop reads CASSFSRPGQANYGYTF. CDR3 bases: TGTGCCAGCAGTTTTTCCCGCCCGGGACAGGCTAACTATGGCTACACCTTC.

This clonotype was picked up a small number of times. The rearrangement joins TRBV9 to TRBJ1-1; a possible D gene is TRBD1 (6 bases). The germline V and J ends were trimmed by 3 bases and 1 base, with 13 bases remaining between them. CDR3 length equals 15 residues. Germline CDR1 and CDR2: SGDLS and YYNGEE. CDR3 nucleotide sequence: TGTGCCAGCAGCGCCCGGGGGACATCGAACACTGAAGCTTTCTTT. Its translation: CASSARGTSNTEAFF.

This clonotype was seen a handful of times. The chain recombines TRBV20-1 with TRBJ2-3, with D unclear. CDR1 is DFQATT and CDR2 is SNEGSKA in the germline V gene (reference sequence). The CDR3 length is 12 residues. Trimming removed 3 bases at V and 6 bases at J, with 10 bases between. This CDR3 reads CSASPSVDTQYF. The DNA of the CDR3 is TGCAGTGCTAGTCCCTCTGTGGATACGCAGTATTTT.

This clonotype was counted at least ten times. The chain recombines TRBV28 with TRBJ2-2, with 10 bases identical to TRBD2. CDR3 length: 15 residues. V dropped 6 bases and J dropped 5; count of bases not matched to a gene: 6. CDR1 is MDHEN and CDR2 is SYDVKM in the germline V gene. The CDR3 nucleotides are TGTGCCAGCAGGTTGAGCGGGAGGGGAACCGGGGAGCTGTTTTTT. Translated: CASRLSGRGTGELFF.

This chain joins TRBV28 and TRBJ2-7; D is perhaps TRBD1 (5 bases). Looked up from germline, CDR1 is MDHEN and CDR2 is SYDVKM. Trimming cost V 2 bases and J 4 bases, with 15 bases left between them. The CDR3 length is 15 residues. The CDR3 DNA follows: TGTGCCAGCAGTTTAAGGCAGGGCTCGAATTACGAGCAGTACTTC. This encodes CASSLRQGSNYEQYF. Filled out from reference TRBV28 and TRBJ2-7, the complete variable domain reads DVKVTQSSRYLVKRTGEKVFLECVQDMDHENMFWYRQDPGLGLRLIYFSYDVKMKEKGDIPEGYSVSREKKERFSLILESASTNQTSMYLCASSLRQGSNYEQYFGPGTRLTVT.

The genes are TRBV20-1 and TRBJ2-3, with D possibly being TRBD2 (6 bases). The V end lost 0 bases, the J end lost 2 bases, and 12 bases lay between the germline ends. This CDR3 has 15 residues. Germline V gene data show CDR1 as DFQATT and CDR2 as SNEGSKA (reference sequence). CDR3 coding DNA: TGCAGTGCTAGAGATTGGGGCGGGGCCACAGATACGCAGTATTTT. Protein: CSARDWGGATDTQYF.

The J gene is TRBJ2-5, the V gene TRBV7-2, with no clear D. Trimming stripped 2 bases from V and 7 bases from J, with 14 bases between. CDR3 length equals 14 residues. The V gene's germline CDR1 is SGHTA and CDR2 FQGNSA. CDR3 sequence: CASSLNVEGMTQYF. The CDR3 DNA reads TGTGCCAGCAGCTTAAATGTTGAAGGCATGACCCAGTACTTC.

The chain recombines TRBV6-1 with TRBJ2-5; TRBD1 aligns across 7 bases. The CDR3 runs to 13 residues. Germline CDR1 and CDR2: MNHNS and SASEGT. With 6 bases clipped from V and 5 bases from J, the junction kept 6 bases outside the gene matches. CDR3 DNA: TGTGCCAGCAGCCGTGACAGGGCCGAGACCCAGTACTTC. Its translation is CASSRDRAETQYF.

This sequence joins TRBV7-8 and TRBJ1-1; D is unresolved. CDR3 length: 14 amino acids. Trimming shortened V by 1 base and J by 1 base, and 7 bases separated the two germline ends. The germline V gene encodes CDR1 SGHVS and CDR2 FQNEAQ. The CDR3 protein is CASSLVFGNTEAFF. CDR3 coding DNA: TGTGCCAGCAGCTTAGTTTTTGGGAACACTGAAGCTTTCTTT.